Detailed here is one TCR beta chain. What antigen it recognizes has not been identified. No base qualities exist here, and no much larger clone lies one base off it. The data originate from a study of blood T cell repertoires in COVID-19 (dated by TCRdb to the early 2020s). Study-wide context: Samples covering the acute and convalescent phases of COVID-19 were provided by collaborators in the United States, Italy and Spain. The material from the prospective study consisted of cDNA or gDNA derived from T cells, B-cell-depleted T cells, or PBMCs. Subjects who had been exposed to COVID-19, were actively infected with it, or had recovered from it provided the deeply sampled blood TCRbeta repertoires that made up the dataset. The repertoires were made available in a free public database intended to serve as a resource for research on the immune response to SARS-CoV-2. Samples came from the ongoing ImmuneRACE study (first 160 participants) plus 1,254 subjects from 6 global collaborators. Sample metadata almost always included a de-identified subject ID, COVID-19 status, age in years and sex. Where HLA class I and class II types were available, the types were taken from metadata supplied by the sample provider, not from assay-based typing.

Each collaborating institution followed its own protocols to collect whole blood in K2EDTA tubes. For TCRbeta analysis, collaborator samples were shipped as frozen whole blood, as isolated PBMCs, or as DNA extracted from either sample type. At the junction V is shortened by 3 bases and J by 1 base; bases outside the gene matches: 9. The germline V gene (reference sequence) specifies SEHNR as CDR1 and FQNEAQ as CDR2. Including the terminal cysteine and phenylalanine, the CDR3 comprises 16 residues. Solely the CDR3 DNA is kept, with 48 bases framed from the first base. What the work shows at the level of the full study, not this receptor alone: Clinical and demographic metadata were provided uncurated, with the amount varying by source and participant.

TCRbeta CDR3 regions were amplified from genomic DNA by means of the immunoSEQ Assay, a bias-controlled multiplex PCR. On the study's bioinformatics: Within the assay, amplification of reference gene primers was used to estimate how many nucleated cells each sample contained. To quantify the absolute abundance of each unique TCRbeta CDR3 rearrangement, sequence reads were collapsed and filtered. Productive Simpson clonality was computed per sample as the square root of Simpson's diversity index over productive rearrangements. TCRdb provides this immuneACCESS table in a form limited to in-frame rearrangements. Some clones are lacking; in checked studies, under half of them reflect an unresolved V gene, and why the rest are absent is not known. V, J and clone size were drawn from that table, and D and trimming were deduced from the DNA. The sample yields around 110,000 clones; roughly 86% were counted once. Jointly, the top ten make up around 4.6% of the sample.

The chain is assembled from TRBV7-9 and TRBJ2-7; a stretch of 7 junction bases matches TRBD1. The origin of this receptor is a man aged 35 to 55 with acute or convalescent COVID-19. The sample taken for sequencing was peripheral blood. CDR3 loop: CASSFMGQSSSYEQYF. Here is the DNA: TGTGCCAGCAGCTTCATGGGACAGTCGTCTTCCTACGAGCAGTACTTC.